This entry lists 20 T cell receptor beta chains sequenced from one sample in a study of cytomegalovirus exposure and HLA in healthy donors. 60 Vbeta and 13 Jbeta primers were used in PCR. Sequencing used immunoSEQ multiplex PCR; TCRdb keeps in-frame clones, though not all of them. The table includes 150,000 to 200,000 clones, over 75% detected once. Specimen: PBMCs. The receptors shown here come from a man aged 18 to 29 in good health and CMV-seronegative.

Of note for this clone: Sequence at one end of the junction differs from germline and may be a read error. The V call is TRBV6-1, the J call TRBJ2-7, with D perhaps TRBD1 (5 bases). In germline, CDR1 is MNHNS, CDR2 SASEGT. The CDR3 has 15 amino acids. The chain's CDR3 is CASIEGREAAYEQYF. DNA for the CDR3: TGTGCCAGCATTGAAGGCAGGGAAGCCGCATACGAGCAGTACTTC.

The rearrangement links TRBV2 to TRBJ1-2, with D hard to call. From germline, CDR1 is SNHLY and CDR2 FYNNEI. There are 13 residues in the CDR3. Trimming removed 3 bases at V and 3 bases at J, with 8 bases between. CDR3: CASSEGEDYGYTF. CDR3 DNA sequence: TGTGCCAGCAGTGAGGGCGAAGACTATGGCTACACCTTC.

This clone occurred once. This sequence joins TRBV20-1 and TRBJ1-3; possible D gene TRBD1, 6 bases. The CDR3 is made up of 11 amino acids. Germline V CDR1 and CDR2: DFQATT, SNEGSKA (reference sequence). The germline V and J ends were trimmed by 2 bases and 7 bases, with 6 bases remaining between them. The CDR3 reads CSARQGNTIYF. DNA for the CDR3: TGCAGTGCTAGACAGGGGAACACCATATATTTT.

The rearrangement uses TRBV19 and TRBJ2-5, with no clear D. The CDR3 is 13 amino acids. V lost 5 bases and J lost 5, with 12 bases in between. In germline, CDR1 is LNHDA, CDR2 SQIVND (reference sequence). CDR3 bases: TGTGCCAGTAGTCTCTGGTACCGGGAGACCCAGTACTTC. Its protein product is CASSLWYRETQYF.

This sequence joins TRBV5-4 and TRBJ2-5, with a possible D match to TRBD2 (6 bases). Between the trimmed V and J ends, which lost 1 base and 3 bases, there was a span of 7 bases. The CDR3 sequence is 13 residues long. In germline, CDR1 is SGHNT, CDR2 YYREEE (reference sequence). CDR3 residues: CASSLRGEETQYF. The CDR3 DNA sequence: TGTGCCAGCAGCTTGCGCGGGGAAGAGACCCAGTACTTC.

The chain carries TRBV6-6 and TRBJ2-7; 11 bases fit TRBD1. Looked up from germline, CDR1 is MNHNY and CDR2 is SVGAGI (reference sequence). V was pared by 2 bases and J by 4 bases, with 4 bases of the junction left unmatched. The CDR3 has 15 residues. The CDR3 is CASSYDGQGAYEQYF. The CDR3 DNA follows: TGTGCCAGCAGTTACGATGGACAGGGGGCGTACGAGCAGTACTTC.

V gene TRBV10-3 combines with J gene TRBJ2-2; no reliable D call. The V end was cut by 0 bases, the J end by 3 bases, with 5 bases between. Germline V gives CDR1 ENHRY, CDR2 SYGVKD. This CDR3 region has 14 residues. DNA of the CDR3: TGTGCCATCAGTGAGTCTTCCTACACCGGGGAGCTGTTTTTT. It yields the protein CAISESSYTGELFF.

The chain links TRBV7-9 to TRBJ2-1, with 14 bases that match TRBD2. Germline CDR1 is SEHNR and CDR2 is FQNEAQ (reference sequence). This CDR3 is 15 amino acids long. The V and J ends lost 5 bases and 4 bases, in that order; junction bases with no gene match: 1. CDR3 in DNA: TGTGCCAGCAGCCGGACTAGCGGGGGGTACAATGAGCAGTTCTTC. Translating gives CASSRTSGGYNEQFF.

This clone has just one count. CDR3 amino acids: CASSRTSGLVGEQFF. The CDR3 DNA reads TGCGCCAGCAGCCGGACTAGCGGTTTAGTTGGGGAGCAGTTCTTC. This sequence joins TRBV5-1 and TRBJ2-1, with 10 bases that match TRBD2. After removal of 4 bases from V and 10 bases from J, the junction contained 11 bases not matched to a gene. CDR3 length: 15 amino acids. CDR1 SGHRS and CDR2 YFSETQ come from the germline V gene.

The genes are TRBV5-1 and TRBJ1-2, with 10 bases that match TRBD1. The CDR3 contains 17 residues. V trimming: 0 bases; J trimming: 0 bases; junction bases outside the gene matches: 5. CDR1 is SGHRS and CDR2 is YFSETQ in the germline V gene. The CDR3: CASSLGTGGRTNYGYTF. The CDR3 DNA reads TGCGCCAGCAGCTTGGGGACAGGGGGACGAACTAACTATGGCTACACCTTC.

This chain links TRBV13 with TRBJ2-7; possibly TRBD1 for D (5 bases). V lost 3 bases and J lost 0, with 18 bases in between. CDR3 length: 17 amino acids. Germline loops: CDR1 PRHDT, CDR2 FYEKMQ (reference sequence). The DNA of the CDR3 is TGTGCCAGCAGCTTCGGGCGCTCATGGGGCGGCTCCTACGAGCAGTACTTC. Residues: CASSFGRSWGGSYEQYF.

This sequence joins TRBV7-8 and TRBJ2-2; perhaps TRBD2 as D (6 bases). CDR1 and CDR2 from the germline V gene are SGHVS and FQNEAQ. This CDR3 spans 16 amino acids. Trimming shortened V by 10 bases and J by 6 bases, and 24 bases separated the two germline ends. CDR3: CATTGSWGDPPGELFF. CDR3 DNA sequence: TGTGCCACCACGGGATCGTGGGGGGACCCCCCCGGGGAGCTGTTTTTT.

The V and J genes are TRBV28 and TRBJ1-2; the match to TRBD1 covers 9 bases. Trimming at V came to 5 bases and at J to 2 bases, leaving 9 bases not matched to a gene. CDR3 length equals 16 residues. Germline loops: CDR1 MDHEN, CDR2 SYDVKM. The DNA of the CDR3 is TGTGCCAGCAGTCCCGGACAGGGGATGATAAACTATGGCTACACCTTC. Translating gives CASSPGQGMINYGYTF.

The J gene is TRBJ2-6, the V gene TRBV11-2, with D maybe TRBD1 (7 bases). CDR3 length: 17 residues. Germline lookup yields CDR1 SGHAT and CDR2 FQNNGV. Trimming took off 3 bases at V and 0 bases at J, with 12 bases between the two ends. The CDR3 region has the DNA TGTGCCAGCAGCTTCCGACAGGGAGGCTCTGGGGCCAACGTCCTGACTTTC. Translation: CASSFRQGGSGANVLTF.

This chain uses TRBV4-1 with TRBJ1-2; D is unclear. Germline-derived CDR1 and CDR2 are MGHRA and YSYEKL. This CDR3 has 14 residues. Trimming stripped 0 bases from V and 2 bases from J, with 7 bases between. CDR3 sequence: CASSQDLLNYGYTF. DNA of the CDR3: TGCGCCAGCAGCCAAGATCTACTGAACTATGGCTACACCTTC.

This clone is a singleton in its sample. In the same sample, other DNA sequences code for this CDR3. The chain links TRBV7-9 to TRBJ2-2, with 13 bases matching TRBD2. The CDR3 consists of 16 residues. Germline assignment: CDR1 SEHNR and CDR2 FQNEAQ (reference sequence). V lost 4 bases to trimming and J lost 4 bases; unmatched junction nucleotides: 3. CDR3: CASSSGLAGLTGELFF. DNA of the CDR3: TGTGCCAGCAGCTCGGGACTAGCGGGGCTCACCGGGGAGCTGTTTTTT. Supplemented by reference TRBV7-9 and TRBJ2-2, the full variable domain reads DTGVSQNPRHKITKRGQNVTFRCDPISEHNRLYWYRQTLGQGPEFLTYFQNEAQLEKSRLLSDRFSAERPKGSFSTLEIQRTEQGDSAMYLCASSSGLAGLTGELFFGEGSRLTVL.

The chain recombines TRBV9 with TRBJ2-7; 7 positions agree with TRBD2. Trimming removed 0 bases from V and 4 bases from J; junction bases left unmatched: 16. The length of the CDR3 is 18 residues. From germline, CDR1 is SGDLS and CDR2 YYNGEE. The CDR3 here is CASSVAAGTRNLAYEQYF. The DNA for the CDR3 is TGTGCCAGCAGCGTAGCAGCGGGAACTCGTAATCTCGCATACGAGCAGTACTTC.

This clone occurred once. The gene calls are TRBV25-1 and TRBJ2-7; a possible D gene is TRBD1 (6 bases). This CDR3 contains 15 residues. Trimming took 0 bases from V and 4 from J, leaving 13 bases between them. Germline CDR1 MGHDK, CDR2 SYGVNS. The CDR3 protein is CASSEYMVGQYEQYF. The CDR3 region has the DNA TGTGCCAGCAGTGAATATATGGTAGGACAGTACGAGCAGTACTTC.

The chain links TRBV4-1 to TRBJ1-6; D gene ambiguous. The CDR3 runs to 14 residues. V shed 2 bases and J shed 10 bases, with 12 bases lying between them. Germline lookup yields CDR1 MGHRA and CDR2 YSYEKL. The CDR3: CASSQPRLLSPLHF. CDR3 bases: TGCGCCAGCAGCCAACCCAGGCTCCTGTCACCCCTCCACTTT.

This clone has only one observation. J is TRBJ2-1 and V is TRBV10-3; 9 nucleotides agree with TRBD1. The CDR3 consists of 18 residues. Germline-derived CDR1 and CDR2 are ENHRY and SYGVKD. Trimming at V came to 0 bases and at J to 9 bases, leaving 15 bases not matched to a gene. The CDR3 DNA follows: TGTGCCATCAGTGAGTCACTGTTCAGGGACAGGGTTAACGGTGAGCAGTTCTTC. It yields the protein CAISESLFRDRVNGEQFF.